Listed below are T cell receptor beta chains from one sample, sequenced in a study of blood T cell repertoires in COVID-19. Only in-frame clones appear in the TCRdb table, and some are missing; sequencing was by immunoSEQ multiplex PCR. The table records 35,000 or so clones, around 87% of them present only once. Sequenced material: peripheral blood. The receptors were sampled from a man between 70 and 80 years old with acute or convalescent COVID-19. CDR3s include the opening cysteine and the closing phenylalanine or tryptophan. A D gene is named only where the DNA matches it firmly. Clone size is stated in some rows and not others, as once, few, many or a class when expanded.

j_call v_call d_call cdr3_length clone_size cdr3_nt cdr3_aa
TRBJ2-7 TRBV5-1 TRBD2 15 NA TGCGCCAGCAGCTTGGTTGCGGGAGGAACCTACGAGCAGTACTTC CASSLVAGGTYEQYF
TRBJ1-4 TRBV27 NA 14 NA TGTGCCAGCAGTTTTCGAGGGTTAGATGAAAAACTGTTTTTT CASSFRGLDEKLFF
TRBJ2-2 TRBV6-5 TRBD1 14 NA TGTGCCAGCAGTTCGACAGGGGGCACCGGGGAGCTGTTTTTT CASSSTGGTGELFF
TRBJ1-2 TRBV28 NA 14 NA TGTGCCAGCAGGTACAGCGACAGGAACTATGGCTACACCTTC CASRYSDRNYGYTF
TRBJ2-3 TRBV10-1 NA 15 NA TGCGCCAGCAGTGAGTCGAGATCGGCGGGGGATACGCAGTATTTT CASSESRSAGDTQYF
TRBJ1-4 TRBV28 TRBD1 13 once TGTGCCATCCGACAGGGTTTCTATGAAAAACTGTTTTTT CAIRQGFYEKLFF
TRBJ1-5 TRBV18 TRBD1 15 NA TGTGCCAGCTCAGGGGACAGGGGTTTCAATCAGCCCCAGCATTTT CASSGDRGFNQPQHF
TRBJ1-6 TRBV6-2/TRBV6-3 TRBD1 15 NA TGTGCCAGCAGTCGTTCCGGGACAGGGGCATCACCCCTCCACTTT CASSRSGTGASPLHF
TRBJ1-4 TRBV20-1 TRBD1 15 NA TGCAGTGCTAGTCAACCCGGGACAGGGAGTGAAAAACTGTTTTTT CSASQPGTGSEKLFF
TRBJ1-2 TRBV7-8 TRBD1 14 NA TGTGCCAGCAGCTCGTTACAGGGGCTTGATGGCTACACCTTC CASSSLQGLDGYTF
TRBJ1-2 TRBV9 NA 13 NA TGTGCCAGCAGCCCGGGCGGGAACTATGGCTACACCTTC CASSPGGNYGYTF
TRBJ1-5 TRBV7-2 NA 13 NA TGTGCCAGCAGCTTAAGCGGGGTTCAGCCCCAGCATTTT CASSLSGVQPQHF
TRBJ2-3 TRBV5-6 TRBD1 16 NA TGTGCCAGCAGCTCCGATAGGACAGGGGTGCAGGATACGCAGTATTTT CASSSDRTGVQDTQYF
TRBJ2-2 TRBV27 TRBD2 18 NA TGTGCCAGCAGTCTCCCGGGACTAGCGGGAGTGGTCACCGGGGAGCTGTTTTTT CASSLPGLAGVVTGELFF
TRBJ1-2 TRBV20-1 TRBD1 11 once TGCAGCGTCCGGGACAGTCCTGGCTACACCTTC CSVRDSPGYTF
TRBJ1-2 TRBV5-6 NA 14 once TGTGCCAGCAGCTTGGATCGCGGGAGCTATGGCTACACCTTC CASSLDRGSYGYTF
TRBJ2-1 TRBV7-9 NA 12 few TGTGCCAGCAGCCAGATCCCCCCTGAGCAGTTCTTC CASSQIPPEQFF
TRBJ2-1 TRBV11-2 NA 14 NA TGTGCCAGCAGCTTAGCAGGGACCTACAATGAGCAGTTCTTC CASSLAGTYNEQFF
TRBJ1-2 TRBV5-4 NA 14 NA TGTGCCAGCAGCTTCCTGGCGGGGGCGGGTGGCTACACCTTC CASSFLAGAGGYTF
TRBJ2-3 TRBV11-2 TRBD2 18 NA TGTGCCAGCAGCTTAGAAAGCGGACTAGCGGGAGGGCTAGATACGCAGTATTTT CASSLESGLAGGLDTQYF
TRBJ2-3 TRBV7-9 NA 16 NA TGTGCCAGCAGCTTAGAGGGCGGGGCAAGCACAGATACGCAGTATTTT CASSLEGGASTDTQYF
TRBJ2-2 TRBV5-1 NA 16 large TGCGCCAGCAGCTTGAGGCGGAAGCTCAACACCGGGGAGCTGTTTTTT CASSLRRKLNTGELFF
TRBJ1-1 TRBV27 TRBD1 14 once TGTGCCAGCAGTTTCCGGACAGGGGTCCCTGAAGCTTTCTTT CASSFRTGVPEAFF
TRBJ2-7 TRBV18 TRBD2 15 NA TGTGCCAGCTCCGCGCTGGCGGGAGTATCGTACGAGCAGTACTTC CASSALAGVSYEQYF
TRBJ1-5 TRBV28 NA 14 NA TGTGCCAGCAGATCTACAGGGAGTAATCAGCCCCAGCATTTT CASRSTGSNQPQHF
TRBJ2-7 TRBV28 TRBD1 14 NA TGTGCCAGCCACGTTGGCCAGGGGGCCTACGAGCAGTACTTC CASHVGQGAYEQYF
TRBJ1-1 TRBV2 NA 12 NA TGTGCCAGCAAATACAGGGCCACTGAAGCTTTCTTT CASKYRATEAFF
TRBJ1-4 TRBV9 NA 16 once TGTGCCAGCAGCCCGACGGGGGGACGGATGAGTGAAAAACTGTTTTTT CASSPTGGRMSEKLFF
TRBJ1-3 TRBV18 NA 15 NA TGTGCCAGCTCACCAAACGGGGGGAGTGGAAACACCATATATTTT CASSPNGGSGNTIYF
TRBJ2-7 TRBV2 TRBD1 13 NA TGTGCCAGCAGGACAGGGGAAACCTACGAGCAGTACTTC CASRTGETYEQYF
TRBJ1-4 TRBV18 NA 15 once TGTGCCAGCTCACCGCCTTCGGGGGGCGGGGAAAAACTGTTTTTT CASSPPSGGGEKLFF
TRBJ1-2 TRBV6-5 TRBD1 15 NA TGTGCCAGCAGTTATAACGACAGGGCGGACTATGGCTACACCTTC CASSYNDRADYGYTF
TRBJ1-5 TRBV19 TRBD1 16 NA TGTGCCAGTAGTCTTCGGGATACAGGGGCAAATCAGCCCCAGCATTTT CASSLRDTGANQPQHF
TRBJ1-2 TRBV24-1 NA 14 NA TGTGCCACCAGTGATTTTGACGGCCGCGGTGGCTACACCTTC CATSDFDGRGGYTF
TRBJ1-2 TRBV19 NA 14 NA TGTGCCAGTACCCCGGGGGTTTGGAGCTATGGCTACACCTTC CASTPGVWSYGYTF
TRBJ1-2 TRBV10-3 TRBD1 13 once TGTGCCATCAACATGGGACAGGGAGGAGGCTACACCTTC CAINMGQGGGYTF
TRBJ2-1 TRBV6-2/TRBV6-3 TRBD2 15 NA TGTGCCAGCAGTCAAACTAGCGGCTCCTACAATGAGCAGTTCTTC CASSQTSGSYNEQFF
TRBJ2-4 TRBV5-6 NA 15 NA TGTGCCAGCAGCTTGGACGGAGGCCGGAGAAACATTCAGTACTTC CASSLDGGRRNIQYF
TRBJ2-3 TRBV3-1/TRBV3-2 TRBD2 16 NA TGTGCCAGCAGCCAAGATGAACTAGCGGGCACAGATACGCAGTATTTT CASSQDELAGTDTQYF
TRBJ2-5 TRBV7-6 TRBD2 16 NA TGTGCCAGCAGCTTAGGCGGGGGGGAAGCCCAAGAGACCCAGTACTTC CASSLGGGEAQETQYF
TRBJ1-4 TRBV7-9 NA 15 NA TGTGCCAGCAGCTTAGATGGGGGGAGATCGGGAGGACTGTTTTTT CASSLDGGRSGGLFF
TRBJ1-5 TRBV19 NA 14 NA TGTGCCAGTAGTATAGCGGGAGGGGGTCAGCCCCAGCATTTT CASSIAGGGQPQHF
TRBJ1-1 TRBV5-5 NA 15 NA TGTGCCAGCAGCTTGGCCGGTGGAGGGGACACTGAAGCTTTCTTT CASSLAGGGDTEAFF
TRBJ2-5 TRBV6-4 TRBD2 13 NA TGTGCCAGCAGTGGAGGGGAGGGAGAGACCCAGTACTTC CASSGGEGETQYF
TRBJ2-5 TRBV30 NA 14 NA TGTGCCTGGAGTGAGGCAAGCGGACAAGAGACCCAGTACTTC CAWSEASGQETQYF
TRBJ2-5 TRBV3-1/TRBV3-2 NA 16 NA TGTGCCAGCAGCAATGCCGGGGAGAGGTACCAAGAGACCCAGTACTTC CASSNAGERYQETQYF
TRBJ2-7 TRBV20-1 TRBD2 16 NA TGCAGTGCTAGTAATAGCGGGGGCCACCTCTCCTACGAGCAGTACTTC CSASNSGGHLSYEQYF
TRBJ1-2 TRBV5-6 NA 14 once TGTGCCAGCAGCCCCCAGGGGTTAGACTATGGCTACACCTTC CASSPQGLDYGYTF
TRBJ2-7 TRBV11-2 TRBD1 15 NA TGTGCCAGCAGCTATCCGGGACAGGGGGCAACCGAGCAGTACTTC CASSYPGQGATEQYF
TRBJ2-3 TRBV3-1/TRBV3-2 TRBD2 16 NA TGTGCCAGCAGCCTCGGACTAGCGGGGGGCACAGATACGCAGTATTTT CASSLGLAGGTDTQYF
TRBJ1-5 TRBV24-1 TRBD1 14 NA TGTGCCACCAGTGATTCTGCAGGGGGCCAGCCCCAGCATTTT CATSDSAGGQPQHF
TRBJ2-1 TRBV3-1/TRBV3-2 NA 14 NA TGTGCCAGCAGCCAAGCTGCAGGAAACAATGAGCAGTTCTTC CASSQAAGNNEQFF